This T cell receptor beta chain emerged from a study of graft-versus-host responses after intestinal transplantation. Overall study: Transplants given to recipients were multivisceral, liver-intestinal, or isolated intestinal. The recipients all started with anti-thymocyte globulin induction and then took tacrolimus and steroids for roughly 3 years.

The study, taken as a whole, reports: Declines in HvG clones occurring early post-transplant were associated with peak circulating GvH clone levels.

Repertoires were generated with immunoSEQ multiplex PCR, while TCRdb's copy carries only in-frame clones and drops some. In the table there are around 69,000 clones, roughly 89% of which are singletons. Turning to this clone: No antigen is known for it.

V lost 3 bases and J lost 4, with 8 bases in between. Germline V gene lookup returns CDR1 SGHDT and CDR2 YYEEEE. The CDR3 loop spans 14 amino acids. The source was unstimulated CD8+ T cells sorted from spleen or lymph node cells, collected before transplant. The chain recombines TRBV5-6 with TRBJ1-6; D is perhaps TRBD1 (6 bases). The TCR sequence derives from a human donor who was the organ donor for an intestinal transplant. In DNA, the CDR3 is TGTGCCAGCAGCTACGGACAGTATAATTCACCCCTCCACTTT. Translated, it gives CASSYGQYNSPLHF.